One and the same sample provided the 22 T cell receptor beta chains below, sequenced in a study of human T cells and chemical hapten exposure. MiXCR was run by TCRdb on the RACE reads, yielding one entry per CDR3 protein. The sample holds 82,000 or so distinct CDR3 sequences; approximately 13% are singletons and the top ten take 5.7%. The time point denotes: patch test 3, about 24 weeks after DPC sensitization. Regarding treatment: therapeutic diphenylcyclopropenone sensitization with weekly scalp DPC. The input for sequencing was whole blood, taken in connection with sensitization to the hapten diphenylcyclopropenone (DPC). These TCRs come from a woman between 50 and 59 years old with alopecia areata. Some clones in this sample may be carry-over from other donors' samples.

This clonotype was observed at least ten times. CDR3: CASSLAQSTYEQYF. Written as DNA, the CDR3 is TGCGCCAGCAGCTTGGCGCAGTCGACCTACGAGCAGTACTTC. The gene calls are TRBV5-1 and TRBJ2-7; unclear D gene. The CDR3 is made up of 14 amino acids. Trimming cost V 0 bases and J 2 bases, with 9 bases left between them. Germline assignment: CDR1 SGHRS and CDR2 YFSETQ.

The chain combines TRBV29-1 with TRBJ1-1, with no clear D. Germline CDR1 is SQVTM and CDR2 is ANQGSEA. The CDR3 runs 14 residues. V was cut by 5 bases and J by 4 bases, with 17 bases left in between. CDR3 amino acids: CSVNMPPTSTEAFF. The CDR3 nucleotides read TGCAGCGTTAACATGCCTCCTACGAGCACTGAAGCTTTCTTT.

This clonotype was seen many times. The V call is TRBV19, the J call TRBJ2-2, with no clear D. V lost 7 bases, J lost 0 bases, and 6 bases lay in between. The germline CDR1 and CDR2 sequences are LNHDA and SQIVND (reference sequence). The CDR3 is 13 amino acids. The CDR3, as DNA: TGTGCCAGTACGACGGCGAACACCGGGGAGCTGTTTTTT. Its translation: CASTTANTGELFF. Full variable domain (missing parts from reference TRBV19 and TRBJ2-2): DGGITQSPKYLFRKEGQNVTLSCEQNLNHDAMYWYRQDPGQGLRLIYYSQIVNDFQKGDIAEGYSVSREKKESFPLTVTSAQKNPTAFYLCASTTANTGELFFGEGSRLTVL.

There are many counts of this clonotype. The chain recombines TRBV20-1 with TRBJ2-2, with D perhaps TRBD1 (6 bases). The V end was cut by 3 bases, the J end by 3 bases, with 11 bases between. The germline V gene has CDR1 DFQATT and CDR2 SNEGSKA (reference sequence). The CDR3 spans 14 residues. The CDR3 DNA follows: TGCAGTGCTAGTCAGGGGATGGACACCGGGGAGCTGTTTTTT. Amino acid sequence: CSASQGMDTGELFF.

The CDR3 DNA is TGTGCTAGTGGTTCCGGGACCTACAATGAGCAGTTCTTC. Protein sequence: CASGSGTYNEQFF. The genes are TRBV12-5 and TRBJ2-1; possibly TRBD2 for D (5 bases). The CDR3 extends over 13 amino acids. The germline V gene has CDR1 LGHNT and CDR2 FRNRAP. V was pared by 4 bases and J by 2 bases, with 6 bases between.

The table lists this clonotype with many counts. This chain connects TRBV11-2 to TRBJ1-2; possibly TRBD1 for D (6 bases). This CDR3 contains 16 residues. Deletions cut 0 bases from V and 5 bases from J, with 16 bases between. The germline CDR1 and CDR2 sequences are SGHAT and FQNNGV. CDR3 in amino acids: CASSLDLPGAGYGYTF. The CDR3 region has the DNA TGTGCCAGCAGCTTAGATCTCCCGGGGGCTGGATATGGCTACACCTTC. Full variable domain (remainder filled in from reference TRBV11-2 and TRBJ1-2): EAGVAQSPRYKIIEKRQSVAFWCNPISGHATLYWYQQILGQGPKLLIQFQNNGVVDDSQLPKDRFSAERLKGVDSTLKIQPAKLEDSAVYLCASSLDLPGAGYGYTFGSGTRLTVV.

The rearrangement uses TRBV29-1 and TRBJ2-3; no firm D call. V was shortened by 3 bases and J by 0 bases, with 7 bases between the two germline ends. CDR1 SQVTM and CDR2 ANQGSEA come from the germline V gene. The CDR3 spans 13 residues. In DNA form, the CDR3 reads TGCAGCGTTGACTTGGGGAGCACAGATACGCAGTATTTT. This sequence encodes CSVDLGSTDTQYF.

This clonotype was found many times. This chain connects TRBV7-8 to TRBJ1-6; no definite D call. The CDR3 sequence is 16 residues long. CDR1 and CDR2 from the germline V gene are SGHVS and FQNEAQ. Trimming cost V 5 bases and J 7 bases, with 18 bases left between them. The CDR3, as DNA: TGTGCCAGCAGCCTTCGGTTCCGGAATGGAAATTCACCCCTCCACTTT. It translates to CASSLRFRNGNSPLHF. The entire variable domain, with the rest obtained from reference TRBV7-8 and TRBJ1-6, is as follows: GAGVSQSPRYKVAKRGQDVALRCDPISGHVSLFWYQQALGQGPEFLTYFQNEAQLDKSGLPSDRFFAERPEGSVSTLKIQRTQQEDSAVYLCASSLRFRNGNSPLHFGNGTRLTVT.

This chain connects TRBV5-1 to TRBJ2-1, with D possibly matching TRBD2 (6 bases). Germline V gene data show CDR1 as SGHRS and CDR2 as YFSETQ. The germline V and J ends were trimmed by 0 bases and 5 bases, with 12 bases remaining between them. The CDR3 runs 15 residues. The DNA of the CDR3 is TGCGCCAGCAGCTTGGTTATAGCGGCAGACAATGAGCAGTTCTTC. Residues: CASSLVIAADNEQFF. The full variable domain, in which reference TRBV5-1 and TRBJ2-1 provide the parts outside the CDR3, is KAGVTQTPRYLIKTRGQQVTLSCSPISGHRSVSWYQQTPGQGLQFLFEYFSETQRNKGNFPGRFSGRQFSNSRSEMNVSTLELGDSALYLCASSLVIAADNEQFFGPGTRLTVL.

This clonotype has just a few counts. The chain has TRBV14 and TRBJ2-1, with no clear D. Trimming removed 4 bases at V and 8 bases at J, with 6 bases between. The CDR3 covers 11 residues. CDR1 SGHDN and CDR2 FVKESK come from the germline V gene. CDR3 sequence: CASSLVDEQFF. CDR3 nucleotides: TGTGCCAGCAGCCTCGTCGATGAGCAGTTCTTC.

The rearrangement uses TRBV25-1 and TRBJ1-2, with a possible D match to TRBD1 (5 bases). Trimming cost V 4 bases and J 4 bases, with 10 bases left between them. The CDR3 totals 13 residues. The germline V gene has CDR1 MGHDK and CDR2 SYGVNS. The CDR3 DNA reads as TGTGCCAGCAGTGCGGGGACCGCCTATGGCTACACCTTC. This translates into CASSAGTAYGYTF.

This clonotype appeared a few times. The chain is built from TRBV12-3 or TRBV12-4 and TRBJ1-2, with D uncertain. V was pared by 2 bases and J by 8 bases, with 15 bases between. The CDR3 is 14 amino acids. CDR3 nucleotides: TGTGCCAGCAGTTTAAATTCCGGTATTCAAGGCTACACCTTC. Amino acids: CASSLNSGIQGYTF.

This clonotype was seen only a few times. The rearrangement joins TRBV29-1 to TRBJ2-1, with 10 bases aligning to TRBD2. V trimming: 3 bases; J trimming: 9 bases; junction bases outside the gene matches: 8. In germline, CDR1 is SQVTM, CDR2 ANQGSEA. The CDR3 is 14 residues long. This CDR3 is CSVDGLAGEIEQFF. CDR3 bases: TGCAGCGTTGACGGTCTAGCGGGAGAGATTGAGCAGTTCTTC.

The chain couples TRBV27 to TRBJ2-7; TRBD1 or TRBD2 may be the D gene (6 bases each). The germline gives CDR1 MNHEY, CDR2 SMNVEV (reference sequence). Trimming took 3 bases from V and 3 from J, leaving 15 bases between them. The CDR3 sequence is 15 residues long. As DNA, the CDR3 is TGTGCCAGCAGTTTGGGAGTGGGGGGCGGCTACGAGCAGTACTTC. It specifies CASSLGVGGGYEQYF.

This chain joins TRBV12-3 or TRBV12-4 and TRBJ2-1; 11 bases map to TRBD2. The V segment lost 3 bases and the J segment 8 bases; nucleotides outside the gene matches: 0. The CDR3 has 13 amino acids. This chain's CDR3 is CASSFSGRDEQFF. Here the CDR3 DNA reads TGTGCCAGCAGTTTTAGCGGGAGGGATGAGCAGTTCTTC.

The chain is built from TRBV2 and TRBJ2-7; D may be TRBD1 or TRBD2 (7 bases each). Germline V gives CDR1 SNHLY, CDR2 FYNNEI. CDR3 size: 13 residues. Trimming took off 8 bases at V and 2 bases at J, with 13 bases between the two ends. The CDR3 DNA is TGTGCCAGCGGACTAGGGGGCCCCTACGAGCAGTACTTC. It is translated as CASGLGGPYEQYF.

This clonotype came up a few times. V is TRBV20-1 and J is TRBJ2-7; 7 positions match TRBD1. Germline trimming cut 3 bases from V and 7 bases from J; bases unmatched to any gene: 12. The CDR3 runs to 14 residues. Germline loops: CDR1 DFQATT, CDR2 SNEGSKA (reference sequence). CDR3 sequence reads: CSARKGALPDEQYF. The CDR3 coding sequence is TGCAGTGCTAGGAAGGGGGCTCTACCAGATGAGCAGTACTTC.

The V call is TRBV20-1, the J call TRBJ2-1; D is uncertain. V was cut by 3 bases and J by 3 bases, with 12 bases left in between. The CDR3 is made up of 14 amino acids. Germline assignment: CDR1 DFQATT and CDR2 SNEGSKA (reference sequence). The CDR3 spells CSASPRSYYNEQFF. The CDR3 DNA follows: TGCAGTGCTAGTCCGAGGAGCTACTACAATGAGCAGTTCTTC.

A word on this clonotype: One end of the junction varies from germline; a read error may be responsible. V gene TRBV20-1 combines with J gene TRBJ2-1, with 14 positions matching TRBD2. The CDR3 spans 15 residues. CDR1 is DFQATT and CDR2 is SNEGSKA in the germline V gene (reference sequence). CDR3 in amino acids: CSARDGTSGRNEQFF. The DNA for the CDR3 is TGCAGTGCTCGAGACGGGACTAGCGGGAGAAATGAGCAGTTCTTC.

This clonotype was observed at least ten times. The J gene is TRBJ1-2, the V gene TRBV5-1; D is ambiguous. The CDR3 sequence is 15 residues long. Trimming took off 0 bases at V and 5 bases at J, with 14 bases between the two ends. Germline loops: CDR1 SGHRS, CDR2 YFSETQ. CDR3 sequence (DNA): TGCGCCAGCAGCTTGGCAGCCGACGCGATTTATGGCTACACCTTC. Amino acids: CASSLAADAIYGYTF.

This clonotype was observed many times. CDR3 residues: CASSFFGDRATDTQYF. The CDR3 bases are TGCGCCAGCAGTTTTTTCGGGGACAGGGCGACAGATACGCAGTATTTT. This chain connects TRBV10-2 to TRBJ2-3; the match to TRBD1 covers 9 bases. Germline V lookup: CDR1 WSHSY, CDR2 SAAADI. The CDR3 extends over 16 amino acids. V lost 5 bases and J lost 3; bases outside the gene matches: 9.

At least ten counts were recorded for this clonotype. The CDR3 loop reads CASNRPTVNTEAFF. For the CDR3, the DNA is TGTGCCAGCAATAGACCGACAGTGAACACTGAAGCTTTCTTT. The rearrangement joins TRBV2 to TRBJ1-1; possibly TRBD1 for D (5 bases). The germline V gene has CDR1 SNHLY and CDR2 FYNNEI. Deletions cut 7 bases from V and 0 bases from J, with 12 bases between. The length of the CDR3 is 14 residues.